Detailed here is one T cell receptor beta chain. This sample stems from a study of T cell changes during pregnancy in multiple sclerosis. This CDR3 region has 19 residues. The germline V gene has CDR1 MNHEY and CDR2 SMNVEV (reference sequence). The ends lost 3 bases at V and 1 base at J; junction bases unmatched: 13. Profiled with immunoSEQ multiplex PCR; TCRdb holds only in-frame clones, not every one. Of 71,000 or so clones listed, approximately 92% are singletons. This clonotype originated in a female donor with multiple sclerosis, enrolled in a pregnancy study. The V gene is TRBV27, the J gene TRBJ2-5; TRBD2 matches at 11 bases. The material sequenced was peripheral blood, taken in the third trimester of pregnancy. CDR3 loop: CASSFSLTSGVGAQETQYF. The CDR3 DNA follows: TGTGCCAGCAGTTTTTCACTGACTAGCGGGGTTGGGGCCCAAGAGACCCAGTACTTC.